Sequencing of this TCR beta chain was carried out in a study of blood T cell repertoires in COVID-19. Study details: The analysed material was cDNA or gDNA that came from T cells, B-cell-depleted T cells, or PBMCs.

The protocol was immunoSEQ multiplex PCR, while the TCRdb copy is restricted to in-frame clones and leaves out a portion. The sample carries fewer than 350,000 clones, roughly 89% recorded once. CDR3 length: 14 residues. Looked up from germline, CDR1 is GTSNPN and CDR2 is SVGIG (reference sequence). V was trimmed by 1 base and J by 7 bases, leaving 17 bases between them. V gene TRBV30 combines with J gene TRBJ2-7, with D possibly being TRBD2 (6 bases). Sequenced input: PBMCs or T cells enriched from blood (not recorded which). The sequence derives from a woman under 30 with acute COVID-19. CDR3 in DNA: TGTGCCTGGAGTGGATGGGGGGAGGCGAGGGAGCAGTACTTC. This sequence encodes CAWSGWGEAREQYF.